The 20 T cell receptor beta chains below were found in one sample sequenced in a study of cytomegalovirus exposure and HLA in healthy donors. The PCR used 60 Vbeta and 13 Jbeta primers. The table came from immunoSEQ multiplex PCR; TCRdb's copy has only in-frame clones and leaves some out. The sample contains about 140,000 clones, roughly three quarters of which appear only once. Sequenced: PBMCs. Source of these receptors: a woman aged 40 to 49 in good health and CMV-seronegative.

CDR3 region: CASSEGTVNYGYTF. CDR3 nucleotides: TGTGCCAGCAGTGAGGGGACAGTCAACTATGGCTACACCTTC. The rearrangement joins TRBV2 to TRBJ1-2, with 7 positions matching TRBD1. Germline CDR1 is SNHLY and CDR2 is FYNNEI. The CDR3 has 14 amino acids. V trimming: 3 bases; J trimming: 2 bases; junction bases outside the gene matches: 3. Based on the CDR3 plus reference TRBV2 and TRBJ1-2, the full variable domain is EPEVTQTPSHQVTQMGQEVILRCVPISNHLYFYWYRQILGQKVEFLVSFYNNEISEKSEIFDDQFSVERPDGSNFTLKIRSTKLEDSAMYFCASSEGTVNYGYTFGSGTRLTVV.

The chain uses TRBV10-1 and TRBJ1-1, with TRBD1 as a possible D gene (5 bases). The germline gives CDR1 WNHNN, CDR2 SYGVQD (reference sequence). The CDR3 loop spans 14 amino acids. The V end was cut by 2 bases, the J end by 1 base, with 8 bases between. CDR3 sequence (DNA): TGCGCCAGCAGTGAGGACAGAGAGAACACTGAAGCTTTCTTT. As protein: CASSEDRENTEAFF.

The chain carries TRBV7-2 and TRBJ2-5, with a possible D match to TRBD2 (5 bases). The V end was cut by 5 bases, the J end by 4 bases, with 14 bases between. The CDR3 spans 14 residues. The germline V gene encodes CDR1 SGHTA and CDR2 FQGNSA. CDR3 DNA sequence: TGTGCCAGCAGCCGTTCGATAGGAGGAGAGACCCAGTACTTC. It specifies CASSRSIGGETQYF.

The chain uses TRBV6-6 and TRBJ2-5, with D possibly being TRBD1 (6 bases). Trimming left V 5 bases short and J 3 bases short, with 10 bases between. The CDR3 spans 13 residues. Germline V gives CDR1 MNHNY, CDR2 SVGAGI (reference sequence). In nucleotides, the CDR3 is TGTGCCAGCAGTGAGGACAGCAAAGAGACCCAGTACTTC. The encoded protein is CASSEDSKETQYF.

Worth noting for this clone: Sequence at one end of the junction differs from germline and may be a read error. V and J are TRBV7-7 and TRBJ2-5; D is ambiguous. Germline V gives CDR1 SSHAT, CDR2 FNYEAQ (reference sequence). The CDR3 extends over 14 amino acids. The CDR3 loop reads CASSLGIFQETQYF. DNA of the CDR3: TGTGCTAGCAGCTTGGGCATTTTCCAAGAGACCCAGTACTTC.

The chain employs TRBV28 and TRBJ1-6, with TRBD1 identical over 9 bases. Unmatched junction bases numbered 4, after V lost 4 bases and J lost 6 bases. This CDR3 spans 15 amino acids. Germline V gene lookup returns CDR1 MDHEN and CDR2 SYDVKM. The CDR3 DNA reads TGTGCCAGCAGTTCCCTGGGACAGGGTAATTCACCCCTCCACTTT. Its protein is CASSSLGQGNSPLHF. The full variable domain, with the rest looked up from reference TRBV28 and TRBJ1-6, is DVKVTQSSRYLVKRTGEKVFLECVQDMDHENMFWYRQDPGLGLRLIYFSYDVKMKEKGDIPEGYSVSREKKERFSLILESASTNQTSMYLCASSSLGQGNSPLHFGNGTRLTVT.

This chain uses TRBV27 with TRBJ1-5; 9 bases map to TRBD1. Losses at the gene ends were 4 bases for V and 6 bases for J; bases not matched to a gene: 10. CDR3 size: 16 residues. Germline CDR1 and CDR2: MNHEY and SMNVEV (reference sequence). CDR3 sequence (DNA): TGTGCCAGCAGTTCATACTCAGGACAGGGGCTTCAGCCCCAGCATTTT. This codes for CASSSYSGQGLQPQHF.

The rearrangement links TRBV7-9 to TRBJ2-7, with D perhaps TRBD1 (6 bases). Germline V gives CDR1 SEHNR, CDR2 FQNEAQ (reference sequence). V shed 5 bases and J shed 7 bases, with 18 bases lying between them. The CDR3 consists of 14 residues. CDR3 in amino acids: CASSPRRGSGEQYF. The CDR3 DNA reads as TGTGCCAGCAGCCCGCGCAGGGGTTCGGGGGAGCAGTACTTC.

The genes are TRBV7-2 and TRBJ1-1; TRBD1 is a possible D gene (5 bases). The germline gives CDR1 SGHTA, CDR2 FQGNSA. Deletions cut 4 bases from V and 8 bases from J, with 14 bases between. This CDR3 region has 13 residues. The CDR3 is CASSSGGRAEAFF. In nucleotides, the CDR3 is TGTGCCAGCAGCTCCGGGGGGAGGGCCGAAGCTTTCTTT.

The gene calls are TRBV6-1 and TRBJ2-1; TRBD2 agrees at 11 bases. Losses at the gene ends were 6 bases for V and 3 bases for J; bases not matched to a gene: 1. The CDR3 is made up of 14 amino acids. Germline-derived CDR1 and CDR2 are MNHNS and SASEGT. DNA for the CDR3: TGTGCCAGCAGCACTAGCGGGAGCTACAATGAGCAGTTCTTC. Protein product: CASSTSGSYNEQFF.

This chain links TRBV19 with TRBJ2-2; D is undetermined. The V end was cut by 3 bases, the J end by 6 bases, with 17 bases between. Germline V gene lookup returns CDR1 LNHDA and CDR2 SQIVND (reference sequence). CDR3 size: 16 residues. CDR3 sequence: CASSIVVTYHPGELFF. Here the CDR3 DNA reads TGTGCCAGTAGTATCGTAGTGACTTACCACCCCGGGGAGCTGTTTTTT.

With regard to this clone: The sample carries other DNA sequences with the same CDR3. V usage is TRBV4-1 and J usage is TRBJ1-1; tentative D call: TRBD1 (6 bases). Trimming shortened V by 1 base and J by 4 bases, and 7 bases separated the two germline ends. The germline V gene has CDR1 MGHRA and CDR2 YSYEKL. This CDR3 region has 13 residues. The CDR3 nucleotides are TGCGCCAGCAGCCAAGTCAGGGGCACTGAAGCTTTCTTT. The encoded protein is CASSQVRGTEAFF.

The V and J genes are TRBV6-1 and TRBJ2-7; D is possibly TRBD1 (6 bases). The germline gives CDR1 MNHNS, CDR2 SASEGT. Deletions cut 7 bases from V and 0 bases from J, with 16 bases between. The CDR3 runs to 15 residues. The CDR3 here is CASNLQGHPSYEQYF. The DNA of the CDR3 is TGTGCCAGCAACCTACAGGGACACCCCTCCTACGAGCAGTACTTC.

For the CDR3, the DNA is TGTGCCAGCAGCGTAGTACAGGGGGGAGGGAATGAGCAGTTCTTC. This translates into CASSVVQGGGNEQFF. The chain is built from TRBV9 and TRBJ2-1; a weak D match, TRBD1 (8 bases). CDR3 size: 15 residues. CDR1 is SGDLS and CDR2 is YYNGEE in the germline V gene. V dropped 0 bases and J dropped 7 bases, with 14 bases sitting between them.

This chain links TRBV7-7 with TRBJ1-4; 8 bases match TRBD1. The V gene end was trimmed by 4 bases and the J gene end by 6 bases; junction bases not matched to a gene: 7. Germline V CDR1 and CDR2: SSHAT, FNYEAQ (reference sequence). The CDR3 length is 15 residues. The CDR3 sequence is CASSSRQGWDEKLFF. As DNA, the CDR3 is TGTGCCAGCAGCTCAAGACAGGGGTGGGATGAAAAACTGTTTTTT.

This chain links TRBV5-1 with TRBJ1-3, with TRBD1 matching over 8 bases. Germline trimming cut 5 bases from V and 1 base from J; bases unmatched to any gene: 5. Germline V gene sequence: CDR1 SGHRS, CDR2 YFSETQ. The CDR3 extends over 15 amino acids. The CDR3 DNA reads TGCGCCAGCAGTCCGCAGGGGGCTTCTGGAAACACCATATATTTT. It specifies CASSPQGASGNTIYF. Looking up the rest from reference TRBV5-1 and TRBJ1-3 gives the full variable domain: KAGVTQTPRYLIKTRGQQVTLSCSPISGHRSVSWYQQTPGQGLQFLFEYFSETQRNKGNFPGRFSGRQFSNSRSEMNVSTLELGDSALYLCASSPQGASGNTIYFGEGSWLTVV.

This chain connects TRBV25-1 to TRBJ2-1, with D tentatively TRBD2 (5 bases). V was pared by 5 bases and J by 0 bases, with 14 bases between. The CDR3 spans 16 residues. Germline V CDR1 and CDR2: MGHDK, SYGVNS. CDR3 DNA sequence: TGTGCCAGCAGTTTTTCGGGGTCAAGCTCCTACAATGAGCAGTTCTTC. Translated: CASSFSGSSSYNEQFF.

The CDR3 sequence: CASGLGHQTGGDTQYF. The CDR3 coding sequence is TGTGCTAGTGGTTTGGGACACCAGACAGGCGGTGATACGCAGTATTTT. The chain couples TRBV12-5 to TRBJ2-3; D possibly corresponds to TRBD1 (6 bases). This CDR3 is built from 16 residues. Germline loops: CDR1 LGHNT, CDR2 FRNRAP. Trimming took off 1 base at V and 6 bases at J, with 17 bases between the two ends.

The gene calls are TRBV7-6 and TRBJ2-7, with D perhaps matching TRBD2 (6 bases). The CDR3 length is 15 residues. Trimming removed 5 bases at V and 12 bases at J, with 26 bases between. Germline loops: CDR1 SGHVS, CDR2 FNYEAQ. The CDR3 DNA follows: TGTGCCAGCAGCACGAGGGGCGGGGACGGCAGTAGTTTGTACTTC. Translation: CASSTRGGDGSSLYF.

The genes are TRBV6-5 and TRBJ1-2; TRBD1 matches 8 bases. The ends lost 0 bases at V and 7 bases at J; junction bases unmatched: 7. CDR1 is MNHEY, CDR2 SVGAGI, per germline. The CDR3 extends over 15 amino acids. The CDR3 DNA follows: TGTGCCAGCAGTTACTCGAGACAGGGGTGGGGTGGCTACACCTTC. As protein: CASSYSRQGWGGYTF.